This T cell receptor (beta chain) stems from a study of blood T cell repertoires in COVID-19. Seattle patient enrollment occurred during active infection, with longitudinal follow-up thereafter. This table comes from immunoSEQ multiplex PCR, and its TCRdb copy is limited to in-frame clones, with some not included. Altogether roughly 460,000 clones are present, 70% to 90% being singletons, with the ten largest covering 0.7% to 0.85%. This receptor was taken from a man aged 18 to 29 with COVID-19, enrolled during active disease. Sequencing was done on a sample of peripheral blood.

The CDR3 sequence is CASSLDRRLTMNTEAFF. CDR3 bases: TGTGCCAGCAGCTTAGATCGCAGGTTGACTATGAACACTGAAGCTTTCTTT. This sequence joins TRBV7-8 and TRBJ1-1; D gene ambiguous. Germline-derived CDR1 and CDR2 are SGHVS and FQNEAQ. The CDR3 totals 17 residues. V lost 1 base and J lost 0, with 15 bases in between.